This T cell receptor beta chain is drawn from a study of cytomegalovirus exposure and HLA in healthy donors. This clone has a handful of counts. Its specificity is unknown. PCR employed 60 Vbeta and 13 Jbeta primers. Generated by immunoSEQ multiplex PCR, the TCRdb table keeps only in-frame clones and is missing some. The sample records roughly 97,000 clones, roughly 9.4% being singletons. Unmatched junction bases numbered 10, after V lost 6 bases and J lost 7 bases. Germline V gene data show CDR1 as MNHEY and CDR2 as SVGAGI. The CDR3 runs 15 residues. Findings of the study overall: Cytomegalovirus-associated status was assigned to 150 to 200 TCR beta chains. Cytomegalovirus status was reportedly diagnosed by the classifier with high sensitivity and specificity. There were a few CMV-associated chains whose specificity for CMV antigens was confirmed in vitro. The study found most TCR sequences rare, yet found some public TCRs in many donors.

The sample consisted of PBMCs. This TCR came from a man in his fifties in good health and CMV-seropositive. The chain has TRBV6-5 and TRBJ2-2; TRBD1 matches at 8 bases. The CDR3 coding sequence is TGTGCCAGCAGCCCCGGACAGGGCAGAAACGGGGAGCTGTTTTTT. The encoded protein is CASSPGQGRNGELFF.